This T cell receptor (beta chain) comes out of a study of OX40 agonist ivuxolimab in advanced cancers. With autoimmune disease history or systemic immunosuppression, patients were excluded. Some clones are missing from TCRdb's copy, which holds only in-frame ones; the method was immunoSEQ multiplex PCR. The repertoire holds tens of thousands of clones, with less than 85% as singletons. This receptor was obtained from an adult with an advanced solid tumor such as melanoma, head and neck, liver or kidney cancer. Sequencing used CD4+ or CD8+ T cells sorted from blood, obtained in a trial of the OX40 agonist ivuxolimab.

The CDR3 loop is CASRDFQETQYF. CDR3 DNA: TGTGCCAGCAGGGACTTCCAAGAGACCCAGTACTTC. V is TRBV6-5 and J is TRBJ2-5, with D possibly matching TRBD2 (5 bases). This CDR3 has 12 amino acids. The germline V and J ends were trimmed by 6 bases and 1 base, with 6 bases remaining between them. Germline CDR1 and CDR2: MNHEY and SVGAGI.